Listed below are T cell receptor beta chains from one sample, sequenced in a study of graft-versus-host responses after intestinal transplantation. The assay was immunoSEQ multiplex PCR, and TCRdb's table has in-frame clones only and misses some. The sample yields some 22,000 clones, around 38% seen once. The sample here was alloreactive CD8+ T cells from a mixed lymphocyte reaction culture, taken before intestinal transplant. Receptors were obtained from a human patient who received an intestinal transplant. Each CDR3 is given without its conserved first and last residue. The D gene is left open where the match is weak.

j_call d_call v_call cdr3_aa
TRBJ2-1 TRBD2 TRBV6-1 ASSSAREGSNEQF
TRBJ2-5 . TRBV6-5 ASSLNTNPETQY
TRBJ2-2 . TRBV18 ASSPATYTGELF
TRBJ2-2 . TRBV9 ASSVLVDTGELF
TRBJ2-7 . TRBV10-3 AISVEISYEQY
TRBJ2-1 . TRBV6-5 ASSYRGPGNGEQF
TRBJ2-1 . TRBV6-5 ASSYLRDLGNEQF
TRBJ1-4 . TRBV9 ASSVLPGVGEKLF
TRBJ1-5 . TRBV9 ASSATQGTNQPQH
TRBJ1-1 TRBD1 TRBV7-2 ASSLVGQGLTEAF
TRBJ1-2 TRBD1 TRBV10-2 ATGQGNYYGYT
TRBJ2-3 TRBD2 TRBV11-3 ASSLGWTSGASTDTQY
TRBJ1-1 . TRBV6-1 ASSELNTEAF
TRBJ2-1 . TRBV27 ASSYVGGRGYNEQF
TRBJ2-1 TRBD1 TRBV5-1 ASSSTGGNYNEQF
TRBJ2-3 . TRBV4-2 ASSQDRSLRDTQY
TRBJ1-2 . TRBV5-5 ARSGVYYGYT
TRBJ1-2 . TRBV5-1 ASSSTWGGGGYT
TRBJ2-1 . TRBV27 ATAVLSSYNEQF
TRBJ2-2 . TRBV7-9 ASSLEVGTGELF
TRBJ1-5 TRBD1 TRBV6-6 ASSYYQGDQPQH
TRBJ2-5 . TRBV27 ASSSWERQY
TRBJ2-5 . TRBV5-6 ASSLRETQY
TRBJ2-1 . TRBV6-1 ASSEAFGSYNEQF
TRBJ2-2 TRBD1 TRBV6-5 ASRLTGVSGELF
TRBJ2-7 . TRBV28 ASGSYEQY
TRBJ2-5 . TRBV18 ASSPMWGADETQY
TRBJ2-1 TRBD1 TRBV7-3 ASSGSRDSNEQF
TRBJ2-3 . TRBV28 ASSLLFRTDTQY